Shown below are 14 T cell receptor beta chains from a single sample sequenced in a study of T cells in Graves' hyperthyroidism and ophthalmopathy. Researchers took RNA transcripts and amplified the TCR beta CDR3 regions from them. During a first-round RT-PCR of the TCR CDR3, the HTBI primer set was used. Via MiXCR, TCRdb re-called the multiplex PCR reads, giving one row per CDR3 protein. The sample holds some 300,000 distinct CDR3 sequences, about an eighth seen once. Sequencing was performed on blood. The receptors originated from a young woman with Graves' hyperthyroidism that later progressed to Graves' ophthalmopathy.

This clonotype was picked up one time. J is TRBJ2-6 and V is TRBV7-9, with a tentative D call TRBD1 (5 bases). V was cut by 6 bases and J by 0 bases, with 18 bases left in between. The CDR3 spans 18 residues. CDR1 SEHNR and CDR2 FQNEAQ come from the germline V gene (reference sequence). This CDR3 is CASRTKWGRSSGANVLTF. CDR3 nucleotide sequence: TGTGCCAGCAGAACAAAGTGGGGCCGATCCTCTGGGGCCAACGTCCTGACTTTC.

Details on this clonotype: This could be a read error, since a much larger clone is one nucleotide away. This chain links TRBV3-1 with TRBJ2-7; D perhaps matches TRBD2 (6 bases). V lost 8 bases, J lost 6 bases, and 14 bases lay in between. The CDR3 length is 12 residues. In germline, CDR1 is LGHDT, CDR2 YNNKEL (reference sequence). The CDR3 DNA is TGTGCCAGCGGCAGGTCGGAGGGCGAGCAGTACTTC. Encoded protein: CASGRSEGEQYF.

This chain connects TRBV7-9 to TRBJ1-1; 10 nucleotides align to TRBD1. Germline V CDR1 and CDR2: SEHNR, FQNEAQ (reference sequence). This CDR3 has 14 amino acids. J lost 4 bases, V lost 8 bases, and 7 bases had no gene match. The CDR3 sequence is CASFRDRGGTEAFF. The DNA of the CDR3 is TGTGCCAGCTTCCGGGACAGGGGCGGCACTGAAGCTTTCTTT.

The table lists this clonotype with many counts. This chain links TRBV10-3 with TRBJ1-1; possible D gene TRBD1, 5 bases. Germline lookup yields CDR1 ENHRY and CDR2 SYGVKD. This CDR3 has 13 residues. The V gene lost 6 bases and the J gene lost 1 base, with 9 bases spanning the gap. CDR3 coding DNA: TGTGCCATCAGGGACATAGGGAACACTGAAGCTTTCTTT. Translated: CAIRDIGNTEAFF.

This clonotype was detected many times. The V and J genes are TRBV10-3 and TRBJ1-6; D gene unclear. The germline gives CDR1 ENHRY, CDR2 SYGVKD. The CDR3 contains 12 residues. V was clipped by 10 bases and J by 7 bases, with 11 bases between them. DNA for the CDR3: TGTGCCAACGGACGTGGGAATTCACCCCTCCACTTT. Residues: CANGRGNSPLHF.

This clonotype was recorded many times. V gene TRBV28 combines with J gene TRBJ1-1, with TRBD1 as a possible D gene (5 bases). CDR1 is MDHEN, CDR2 SYDVKM, per germline. The CDR3 is 14 residues long. Deletions cut 4 bases from V and 3 bases from J, with 12 bases between. The CDR3 reads CASSSIRVYTEAFF. CDR3 DNA sequence: TGTGCCAGCAGTTCCATCAGGGTATACACTGAAGCTTTCTTT.

This CDR3 reads CASSYFGTSRSYEQYF. The CDR3 region has the DNA TGTGCCAGCAGTTATTTCGGGACTAGCCGATCCTACGAGCAGTACTTC. This sequence joins TRBV6-5 and TRBJ2-7; TRBD2 agrees at 9 bases. In germline, CDR1 is MNHEY, CDR2 SVGAGI. The CDR3 loop spans 16 amino acids. The V segment lost 3 bases and the J segment 1 base; nucleotides outside the gene matches: 7.

This clonotype was seen repeatedly, ten times or more. J is TRBJ2-7 and V is TRBV2; 7 bases map to TRBD2. J gave up 0 bases and V 5 bases, and 7 bases lay outside the gene matches. This CDR3 has 15 amino acids. Germline CDR1 SNHLY, CDR2 FYNNEI. The CDR3 sequence is CASSHPSGLSYEQYF. The CDR3 DNA reads as TGTGCCAGCAGTCATCCTAGCGGACTCTCCTACGAGCAGTACTTC.

Comments on this clonotype: The missing conserved phenylalanine or tryptophan at the end of this CDR3 makes a read error likely. V is TRBV7-9 and J is TRBJ2-3, with unresolved D. The CDR3 sequence is 17 residues long. Per germline, CDR1 SEHNR and CDR2 FQNEAQ (reference sequence). As DNA, the CDR3 is TGCGCCAGCAGCCAAGATGGAGCAGCCACCCTGGCAGATACGCAGTATTCT. Translating gives CASSQDGAATLADTQYS.

About this clonotype itself: The junction does not match germline at one end; this may be a read error. The chain employs TRBV7-3 and TRBJ2-1; possibly TRBD1 for D (6 bases). Germline loops: CDR1 SGHTA, CDR2 FQGTGA. The CDR3 spans 17 residues. The CDR3 reads CASSQEASDSLYNEQFF. CDR3 nucleotides: TGCGCCAGCAGCCAAGAGGCCTCGGACAGCCTCTACAATGAGCAGTTCTTC.

This clonotype showed up many times. The V call is TRBV5-1, the J call TRBJ2-1; 7 nucleotides line up with TRBD2. CDR1 is SGHRS and CDR2 is YFSETQ in the germline V gene. V was clipped by 3 bases and J by 8 bases; unmatched bases: 8. This CDR3 comprises 14 residues. This CDR3 reads CASSSTTSIYEQFF. The CDR3 region has the DNA TGCGCCAGCAGCTCGACGACTAGCATCTATGAGCAGTTCTTC.

This clonotype was picked up many times. J is TRBJ2-7 and V is TRBV2; tentative D call: TRBD1 (6 bases). The CDR3 consists of 13 residues. Germline V gene data show CDR1 as SNHLY and CDR2 as FYNNEI. V was pared by 7 bases and J by 1 base, with 11 bases between. The CDR3 nucleotides are TGTGCCAGCATAGGACAGATTTCCTACGAGCAGTACTTC. Its translation is CASIGQISYEQYF.

This chain links TRBV10-3 with TRBJ2-3; 7 bases are a match to TRBD2. This CDR3 comprises 14 residues. J lost 0 bases, V lost 11 bases, and 8 bases had no gene match. Germline V gives CDR1 ENHRY, CDR2 SYGVKD. The CDR3 DNA follows: TGTGCCTCCGGGCGGGGGACTAGCACAGATACGCAGTATTTT. Its protein product is CASGRGTSTDTQYF.

The sample holds many counts of this clonotype. The V call is TRBV5-1, the J call TRBJ1-2; D is ambiguous. The germline V gene has CDR1 SGHRS and CDR2 YFSETQ. The CDR3 is made up of 13 amino acids. Trimming removed 4 bases from V and 2 bases from J, with 9 bases in between. Here the CDR3 DNA reads TGCGCCAGCAGCCCGGACGGAAACTATGGCTACACCTTC. This gives the protein CASSPDGNYGYTF.